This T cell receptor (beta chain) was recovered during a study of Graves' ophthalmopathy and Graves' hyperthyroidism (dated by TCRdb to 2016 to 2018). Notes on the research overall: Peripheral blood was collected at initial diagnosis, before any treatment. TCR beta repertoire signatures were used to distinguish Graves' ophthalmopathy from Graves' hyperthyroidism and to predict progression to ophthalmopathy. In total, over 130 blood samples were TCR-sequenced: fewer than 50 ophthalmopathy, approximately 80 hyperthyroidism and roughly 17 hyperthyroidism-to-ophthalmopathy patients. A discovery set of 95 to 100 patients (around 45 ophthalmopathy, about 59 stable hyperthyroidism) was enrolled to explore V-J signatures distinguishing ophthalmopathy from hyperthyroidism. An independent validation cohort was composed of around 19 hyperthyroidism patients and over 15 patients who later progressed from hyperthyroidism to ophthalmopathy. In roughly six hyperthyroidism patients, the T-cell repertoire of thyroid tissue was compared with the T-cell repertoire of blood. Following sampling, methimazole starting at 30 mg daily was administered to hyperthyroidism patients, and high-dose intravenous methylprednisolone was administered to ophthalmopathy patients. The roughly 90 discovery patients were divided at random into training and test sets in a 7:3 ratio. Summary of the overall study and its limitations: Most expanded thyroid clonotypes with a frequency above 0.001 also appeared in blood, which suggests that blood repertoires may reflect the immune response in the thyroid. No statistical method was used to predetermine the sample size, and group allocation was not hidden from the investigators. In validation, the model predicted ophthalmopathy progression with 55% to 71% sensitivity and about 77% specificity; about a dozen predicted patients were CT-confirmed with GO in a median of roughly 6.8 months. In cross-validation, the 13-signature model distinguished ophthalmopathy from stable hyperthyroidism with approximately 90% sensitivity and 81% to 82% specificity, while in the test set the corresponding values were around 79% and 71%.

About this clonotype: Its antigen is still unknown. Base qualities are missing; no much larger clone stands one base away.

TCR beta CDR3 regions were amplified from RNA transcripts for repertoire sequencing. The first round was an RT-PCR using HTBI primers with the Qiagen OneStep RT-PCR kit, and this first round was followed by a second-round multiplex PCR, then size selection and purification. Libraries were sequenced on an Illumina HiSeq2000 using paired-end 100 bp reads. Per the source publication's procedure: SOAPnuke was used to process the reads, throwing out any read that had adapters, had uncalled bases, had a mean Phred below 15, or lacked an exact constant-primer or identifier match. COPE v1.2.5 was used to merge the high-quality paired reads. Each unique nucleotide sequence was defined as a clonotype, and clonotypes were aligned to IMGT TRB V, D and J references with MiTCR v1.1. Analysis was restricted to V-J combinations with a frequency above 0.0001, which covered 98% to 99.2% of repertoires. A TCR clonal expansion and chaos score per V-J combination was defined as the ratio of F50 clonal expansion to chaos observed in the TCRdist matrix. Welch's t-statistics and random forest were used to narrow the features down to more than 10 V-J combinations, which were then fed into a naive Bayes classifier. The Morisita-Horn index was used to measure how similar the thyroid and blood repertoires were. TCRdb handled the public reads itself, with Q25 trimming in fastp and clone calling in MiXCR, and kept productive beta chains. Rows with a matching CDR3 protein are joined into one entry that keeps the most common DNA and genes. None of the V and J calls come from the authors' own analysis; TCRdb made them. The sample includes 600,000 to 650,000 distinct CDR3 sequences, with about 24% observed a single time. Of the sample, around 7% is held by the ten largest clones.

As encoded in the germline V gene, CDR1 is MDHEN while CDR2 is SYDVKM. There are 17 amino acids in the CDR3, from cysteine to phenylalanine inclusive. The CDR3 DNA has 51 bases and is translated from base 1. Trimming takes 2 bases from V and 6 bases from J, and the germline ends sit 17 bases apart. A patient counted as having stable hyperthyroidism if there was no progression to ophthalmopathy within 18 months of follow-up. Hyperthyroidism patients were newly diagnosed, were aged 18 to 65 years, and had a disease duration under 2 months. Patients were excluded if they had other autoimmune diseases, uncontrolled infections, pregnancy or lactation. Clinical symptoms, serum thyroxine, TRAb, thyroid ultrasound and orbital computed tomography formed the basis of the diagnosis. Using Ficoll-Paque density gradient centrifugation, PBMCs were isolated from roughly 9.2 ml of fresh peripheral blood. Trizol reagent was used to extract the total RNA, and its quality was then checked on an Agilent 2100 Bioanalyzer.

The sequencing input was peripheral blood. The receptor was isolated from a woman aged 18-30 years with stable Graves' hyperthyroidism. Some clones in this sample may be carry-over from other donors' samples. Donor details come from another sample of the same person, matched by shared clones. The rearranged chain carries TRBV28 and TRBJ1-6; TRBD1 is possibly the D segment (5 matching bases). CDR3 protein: CASSLPGEGGGNSPLHF. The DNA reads TGTGCCAGCAGTTTACCGGGGGAAGGAGGTGGTAATTCACCCCTCCACTTT.